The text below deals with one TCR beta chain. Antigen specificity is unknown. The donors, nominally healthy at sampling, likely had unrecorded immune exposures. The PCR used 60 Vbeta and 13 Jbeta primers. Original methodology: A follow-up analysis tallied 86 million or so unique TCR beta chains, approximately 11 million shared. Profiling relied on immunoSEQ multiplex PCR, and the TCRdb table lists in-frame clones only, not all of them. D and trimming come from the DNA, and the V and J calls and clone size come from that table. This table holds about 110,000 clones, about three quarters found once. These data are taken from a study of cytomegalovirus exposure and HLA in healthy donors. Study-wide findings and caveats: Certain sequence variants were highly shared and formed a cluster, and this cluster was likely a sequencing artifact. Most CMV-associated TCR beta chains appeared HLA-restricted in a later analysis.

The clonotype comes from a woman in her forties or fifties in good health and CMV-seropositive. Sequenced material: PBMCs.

Here the CDR3 DNA reads TGTGCCAGCAGTTTCACGACTAGCGGTCTTTACGAGCAGTACTTC. Its translation: CASSFTTSGLYEQYF. The chain joins TRBV6-5 to TRBJ2-7, with 9 bases aligning to TRBD2. Germline CDR1 and CDR2: MNHEY and SVGAGI. Losses at the gene ends were 4 bases for V and 4 bases for J; bases not matched to a gene: 8. This CDR3 contains 15 residues.